This passage covers 6 T cell receptor beta chains from one sample sequenced in a study of human T cells and chemical hapten exposure. TCRdb re-derived calls from the RACE reads in MiXCR, one entry per CDR3 protein. The data hold approximately 80,000 distinct CDR3 sequences, with 9.5% to 12% observed a single time. Stated time point: patch test 1, 2 weeks after DPC sensitization. Treatment specified: therapeutic diphenylcyclopropenone sensitization with weekly scalp DPC. The sample in question was whole blood, obtained in connection with sensitization to the hapten diphenylcyclopropenone (DPC). Source of these receptors: a woman between 50 and 59 years old with alopecia areata. Some clones in this sample may be carry-over from other donors' samples.

The gene calls are TRBV30 and TRBJ1-5; D is possibly TRBD1 (5 bases). Trimming pared 3 bases from V and 1 base from J, leaving 7 bases between. CDR1 is GTSNPN, CDR2 SVGIG, per germline (reference sequence). This CDR3 spans 13 amino acids. In DNA form, the CDR3 reads TGTGCCTGGAGAGGGGACAGCAATCAGCCCCAGCATTTT. It specifies CAWRGDSNQPQHF.

This clonotype has only a few counts. CDR3 sequence: CASSLSTVTGELFF. The CDR3, as DNA: TGTGCCAGCAGCTTATCGACAGTCACCGGGGAGCTGTTTTTT. The chain employs TRBV7-9 and TRBJ2-2; D is perhaps TRBD1 (5 bases). The CDR3 is made up of 14 amino acids. The V gene lost 2 bases and the J gene lost 4 bases, with 8 bases spanning the gap. The germline CDR1 and CDR2 sequences are SEHNR and FQNEAQ (reference sequence).

Ten or more counts support this clonotype. V gene TRBV14 combines with J gene TRBJ2-7, with no clear D. V was trimmed by 2 bases and J by 2 bases, leaving 1 base between them. Germline V lookup: CDR1 SGHDN, CDR2 FVKESK. CDR3 length: 11 residues. CDR3 amino acids: CASSQTYEQYF. CDR3 nucleotides: TGTGCCAGCAGCCAAACCTACGAGCAGTACTTC.

This clonotype turned up a few times. For the CDR3, the DNA is TGTGCCAGCAGTTTGTGGGGACAGGGGGCTGGCCATGAGCAGTTCTTC. This sequence encodes CASSLWGQGAGHEQFF. The V and J genes are TRBV28 and TRBJ2-1, with 12 positions matching TRBD1. The germline V gene has CDR1 MDHEN and CDR2 SYDVKM. After removal of 3 bases from V and 8 bases from J, the junction contained 8 bases not matched to a gene. The CDR3 contains 16 residues.

This clonotype was detected many times. The chain carries TRBV18 and TRBJ1-5; D perhaps matches TRBD1 (5 bases). Trimming shortened V by 4 bases and J by 6 bases, and 16 bases separated the two germline ends. The CDR3 covers 15 residues. Germline V gene sequence: CDR1 KGHSH, CDR2 LQKENI. The DNA of the CDR3 is TGTGCCAGCTCACAGGGCAGACAGCCGGGTCAGCCCCAGCATTTT. Amino acids: CASSQGRQPGQPQHF.

J is TRBJ1-4 and V is TRBV6-6, with 7 bases lining up with TRBD1. Germline assignment: CDR1 MNHNY and CDR2 SVGAGI (reference sequence). The CDR3 consists of 14 residues. Trimming cost V 5 bases and J 6 bases; bases outside gene matches: 6. The CDR3 nucleotides are TGTGCCAGCAGTGCCGGGACAGCGGATGAAAAACTGTTTTTT. Encoded protein: CASSAGTADEKLFF.